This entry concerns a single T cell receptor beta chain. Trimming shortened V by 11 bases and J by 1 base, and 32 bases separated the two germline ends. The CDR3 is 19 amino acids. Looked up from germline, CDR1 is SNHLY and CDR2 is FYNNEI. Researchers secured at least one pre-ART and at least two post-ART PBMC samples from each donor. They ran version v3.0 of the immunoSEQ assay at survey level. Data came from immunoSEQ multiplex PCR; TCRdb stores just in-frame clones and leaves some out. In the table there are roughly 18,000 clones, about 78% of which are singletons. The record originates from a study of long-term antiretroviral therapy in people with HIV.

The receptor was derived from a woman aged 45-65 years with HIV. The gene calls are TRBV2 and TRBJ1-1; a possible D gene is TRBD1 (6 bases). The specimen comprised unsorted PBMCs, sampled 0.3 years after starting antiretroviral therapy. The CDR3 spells CASNPEDGGVWGANTEAFF. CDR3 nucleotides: TGTGCCTCCAACCCAGAAGATGGGGGCGTATGGGGGGCGAACACTGAAGCTTTCTTT. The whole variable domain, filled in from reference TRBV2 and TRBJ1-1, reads EPEVTQTPSHQVTQMGQEVILRCVPISNHLYFYWYRQILGQKVEFLVSFYNNEISEKSEIFDDQFSVERPDGSNFTLKIRSTKLEDSAMYFCASNPEDGGVWGANTEAFFGQGTRLTVV.